The 29 T cell receptor beta chains presented below share a single source sample, sequenced in a study of T cell responses to AZD1222 COVID-19 vaccine. Clones were sequenced by immunoSEQ multiplex PCR, and TCRdb holds only the in-frame ones, with some missing. The sample holds over 150,000 clones; 75% to 95% are singletons and the top ten take about 1.6%. The sample here was peripheral blood, taken on day 0 of AZD1222 vaccination. Every receptor here comes from an adult in good health.

This clone was picked up one time. J is TRBJ1-2 and V is TRBV7-6; a weak D match, TRBD1 (5 bases). The V and J ends lost 5 bases and 0 bases respectively, with 13 bases between them. Germline assignment: CDR1 SGHVS and CDR2 FNYEAQ. This CDR3 spans 15 amino acids. CDR3 protein: CASSPQAVPNYGYTF. DNA of the CDR3: TGTGCCAGCAGCCCACAGGCAGTACCTAACTATGGCTACACCTTC.

The chain couples TRBV25-1 to TRBJ1-1, with D possibly being TRBD1 (5 bases). CDR1 is MGHDK, CDR2 SYGVNS, per germline. Between the trimmed V and J ends, which lost 3 bases and 5 bases, there was a span of 19 bases. This CDR3 has 16 residues. CDR3 protein: CASSDFNVGGGTEAFF. CDR3 DNA sequence: TGTGCCAGCAGTGATTTTAATGTCGGGGGTGGGACTGAAGCTTTCTTT. The whole variable domain, remainder taken from reference TRBV25-1 and TRBJ1-1, is EADIYQTPRYLVIGTGKKITLECSQTMGHDKMYWYQQDPGMELHLIHYSYGVNSTEKGDLSSESTVSRIRTEHFPLTLESARPSHTSQYLCASSDFNVGGGTEAFFGQGTRLTVV.

This rearrangement joins TRBV10-3 to TRBJ1-6, with TRBD1 identical over 7 bases. Germline CDR1 reads ENHRY; CDR2 reads SYGVKD. The CDR3 spans 13 residues. V trimming: 9 bases; J trimming: 8 bases; junction bases outside the gene matches: 7. The CDR3 reads CAIRGQVDSPLHF. CDR3 bases: TGTGCCATTAGAGGACAGGTCGATTCACCCCTCCACTTT.

The chain joins TRBV3-1 (or the pseudogene TRBV3-2) to TRBJ1-3; TRBD1 matches at 7 bases. Germline V gives CDR1 LGHDT, CDR2 YNNKEL (reference sequence). The V and J ends lost 4 bases and 9 bases, in that order; junction bases with no gene match: 12. The CDR3 has 15 residues. CDR3 amino acids: CASSPRGQAWGTIYF. The CDR3 DNA reads TGTGCCAGCAGCCCGCGAGGACAGGCCTGGGGCACCATATATTTT.

J is TRBJ2-1 and V is TRBV5-1; D is possibly TRBD2 (7 bases). Trimming removed 3 bases at V and 4 bases at J, with 11 bases between. The CDR3 has 14 residues. Per the germline V gene, CDR1 is SGHRS and CDR2 is YFSETQ. CDR3 sequence: CASSSGGEYNEQFF. DNA of the CDR3: TGCGCCAGCAGCTCGGGGGGCGAGTACAATGAGCAGTTCTTC.

The J gene is TRBJ1-1, the V gene TRBV10-1, with 12 bases fitting TRBD1. The CDR3 length is 19 residues. Germline-derived CDR1 and CDR2 are WNHNN and SYGVQD (reference sequence). Trimming at V came to 10 bases and at J to 4 bases, leaving 22 bases not matched to a gene. CDR3 DNA sequence: TGCGCCAACATCCCCGTTTATTCCGGGACAGGGGGCTACGGCACTGAAGCTTTCTTT. This codes for CANIPVYSGTGGYGTEAFF.

The rearrangement links TRBV9 to TRBJ2-3, with D tentatively TRBD1 or TRBD2 (6 bases each). In germline, CDR1 is SGDLS, CDR2 YYNGEE. This CDR3 region has 16 residues. Between the trimmed V and J ends, which lost 0 bases and 2 bases, there was a span of 13 bases. The DNA of the CDR3 is TGTGCCAGCAGCGTAGGCCACGGGGGCCTCACAGATACGCAGTATTTT. It translates to CASSVGHGGLTDTQYF.

This clone has a single count. The chain uses TRBV5-3 and TRBJ1-1; 7 bases match TRBD1. TRBV5-3 falls under the ORF class, with uncertain function. This CDR3 is built from 14 residues. V lost 4 bases and J lost 0; bases outside the gene matches: 3. Here the CDR3 DNA reads TGTGCCAGAAGCAAAGGGGGCTTGAACACTGAAGCTTTCTTT. Translating gives CARSKGGLNTEAFF.

The V gene is TRBV30, the J gene TRBJ1-5; D is uncertain. V gave up 0 bases and J gave up 4 bases, with 13 bases separating them. CDR3 size: 15 residues. CDR1 and CDR2 from the germline V gene are GTSNPN and SVGIG (reference sequence). CDR3 DNA sequence: TGTGCCTGGAGTGTCGGGCGGCCGAAGAATCAGCCCCAGCATTTT. Residues: CAWSVGRPKNQPQHF.

V usage is TRBV7-6 and J usage is TRBJ2-7, with D tentatively TRBD2 (6 bases). CDR1 SGHVS and CDR2 FNYEAQ come from the germline V gene. The CDR3 length is 14 residues. Trimming removed 3 bases from V and 2 bases from J, with 11 bases in between. The CDR3 is CASSFRGFTYEQYF. The CDR3 DNA is TGTGCCAGCAGCTTTCGGGGGTTCACCTACGAGCAGTACTTC.

V gene TRBV19 combines with J gene TRBJ2-3, with 8 bases matching TRBD2. This CDR3 comprises 17 residues. Germline values: CDR1 LNHDA, CDR2 SQIVND (reference sequence). J gave up 1 base and V 3 bases, and 9 bases lay outside the gene matches. CDR3 in DNA: TGTGCCAGTAGTATCGGGGGACCAGCGGGGGGCACAGATACGCAGTATTTT. This translates into CASSIGGPAGGTDTQYF.

The chain uses TRBV19 and TRBJ2-1; D is unresolved. CDR1 is LNHDA and CDR2 is SQIVND in the germline V gene (reference sequence). Trimming removed 3 bases at V and 14 bases at J, with 17 bases between. The CDR3 loop spans 13 amino acids. CDR3 loop: CASSMTAAVGEFF. CDR3 bases: TGTGCCAGTAGTATGACGGCGGCCGTTGGGGAGTTCTTC.

This chain connects TRBV7-9 to TRBJ1-6, with a possible D match to TRBD1 (6 bases). The CDR3 spans 15 residues. Germline V gene data show CDR1 as SEHNR and CDR2 as FQNEAQ (reference sequence). V was pared by 6 bases and J by 1 base, with 10 bases between. The CDR3 nucleotides are TGTGCCAGCAGAGGGGGGGTGTCCTATAATTCACCCCTCCACTTT. Protein: CASRGGVSYNSPLHF.

The V gene is TRBV6-5, the J gene TRBJ2-5; 12 positions agree with TRBD2. The CDR3 has 15 residues. From germline, CDR1 is MNHEY and CDR2 SVGAGI. V was clipped by 6 bases and J by 2 bases; unmatched bases: 4. CDR3: CASRALAGGQETQYF. CDR3 in DNA: TGTGCCAGCAGGGCCCTAGCGGGGGGGCAAGAGACCCAGTACTTC.

The count of this clone is one. The chain has TRBV11-3 and TRBJ2-1; D perhaps matches TRBD2 (5 bases). Trimming shortened V by 5 bases and J by 10 bases, and 15 bases separated the two germline ends. The CDR3 sequence is 13 residues long. Germline V gene data show CDR1 as SGHNT and CDR2 as YENEEA. CDR3 sequence reads: CASSPSGLREQFF. As DNA, the CDR3 is TGTGCCAGCAGCCCCAGCGGATTGAGAGAGCAGTTCTTC.

The V and J genes are TRBV5-1 and TRBJ2-7; maybe TRBD1 (6 bases). Germline CDR1 reads SGHRS; CDR2 reads YFSETQ. V was pared by 0 bases and J by 3 bases, with 13 bases between. This CDR3 is 15 amino acids long. CDR3 loop: CASSLAPGHNYEQYF. The CDR3 DNA reads as TGCGCCAGCAGCTTGGCCCCGGGACACAACTACGAGCAGTACTTC.

The chain couples TRBV5-5 to TRBJ2-7; 8 bases line up with TRBD1. The trim removed 4 bases at V and 8 bases at J, leaving 8 bases unmatched. The CDR3 loop spans 13 amino acids. CDR1 is SGHKS, CDR2 YYEKEE, per germline (reference sequence). This CDR3 is CASSRPGQGKQYF. In nucleotides, the CDR3 is TGTGCCAGCAGCCGACCAGGACAGGGCAAGCAGTACTTC.

On this clone itself: This same CDR3 is encoded by further DNA sequences in the sample. The gene calls are TRBV18 and TRBJ1-1; D is uncertain. There are 12 residues in the CDR3. In germline, CDR1 is KGHSH, CDR2 LQKENI. Between the trimmed V and J ends, which lost 2 bases and 4 bases, there was a span of 5 bases. The CDR3 reads CASSPVGTEAFF. The DNA of the CDR3 is TGTGCCAGCTCACCAGTGGGCACTGAAGCTTTCTTT.

The J gene is TRBJ2-1, the V gene TRBV7-3, with D perhaps matching TRBD2 (7 bases). The germline V gene encodes CDR1 SGHTA and CDR2 FQGTGA. This CDR3 comprises 15 residues. Trimming shortened V by 3 bases and J by 5 bases, and 14 bases separated the two germline ends. DNA of the CDR3: TGTGCCAGCAGCTTGAGGCGGGGGCAACACAATGAGCAGTTCTTC. Protein product: CASSLRRGQHNEQFF.

The chain joins TRBV7-9 to TRBJ1-1; D possibly corresponds to TRBD1 (5 bases). Per germline, CDR1 SEHNR and CDR2 FQNEAQ (reference sequence). V dropped 5 bases and J dropped 3 bases, with 13 bases sitting between them. The CDR3 consists of 14 residues. CDR3 nucleotides: TGTGCCAGCAGCCTATCCGGAGGGGACACTGAAGCTTTCTTT. Protein sequence: CASSLSGGDTEAFF.

This chain uses TRBV6-1 with TRBJ2-7; 7 bases map to TRBD1. J lost 6 bases, V lost 2 bases, and 10 bases had no gene match. The germline V gene has CDR1 MNHNS and CDR2 SASEGT. The CDR3 sequence is 15 residues long. The CDR3 protein is CASSEYTGVGREQYF. CDR3 DNA: TGTGCCAGCAGTGAATACACAGGGGTCGGGCGCGAGCAGTACTTC.

The chain joins TRBV5-1 to TRBJ2-7; D remains unclear. The V gene's germline CDR1 is SGHRS and CDR2 YFSETQ. V dropped 0 bases and J dropped 3 bases, with 13 bases sitting between them. CDR3 length: 15 residues. The DNA of the CDR3 is TGCGCCAGCAGCTTGGGACGGCTGCCATACTACGAGCAGTACTTC. Translated, it gives CASSLGRLPYYEQYF.

The chain carries TRBV19 and TRBJ1-5; TRBD1 is a possible D gene (6 bases). Germline V lookup: CDR1 LNHDA, CDR2 SQIVND (reference sequence). The CDR3 has 15 residues. Trimming took off 2 bases at V and 3 bases at J, with 11 bases between the two ends. Written as DNA, the CDR3 is TGTGCCAGTAGTATATTCGGACAGTTCAATCAGCCCCAGCATTTT. It codes for CASSIFGQFNQPQHF.

The chain couples TRBV24-1 to TRBJ2-2; D is possibly TRBD1 (6 bases). The V and J ends lost 3 bases and 5 bases respectively, with 12 bases between them. The CDR3 consists of 15 residues. The germline V gene has CDR1 KGHDR and CDR2 SFDVKD. The CDR3 DNA follows: TGTGCCACCAGTGATCCCAGGGGTGGGACCGGGGAGCTGTTTTTT. It codes for CATSDPRGGTGELFF.

The chain couples TRBV11-1 to TRBJ1-2, with TRBD1 matching 7 bases. V gave up 7 bases and J gave up 1 base; unmatched junction bases: 12. The germline gives CDR1 SGHAT, CDR2 FQDESV (reference sequence). There are 16 residues in the CDR3. The CDR3 is CASTPDGTALNYGYTF. DNA of the CDR3: TGTGCCAGCACCCCAGACGGGACAGCGCTTAACTATGGCTACACCTTC. The full variable domain, completed using reference TRBV11-1 and TRBJ1-2, is EAEVAQSPRYKITEKSQAVAFWCDPISGHATLYWYRQILGQGPELLVQFQDESVVDDSQLPKDRFSAERLKGVDSTLKIQPAELGDSAMYLCASTPDGTALNYGYTFGSGTRLTVV.

The CDR3 loop is CASSHWDGALQETQYF. CDR3 nucleotide sequence: TGTGCCAGCAGCCACTGGGACGGTGCGCTACAAGAGACCCAGTACTTC. The rearrangement joins TRBV11-3 to TRBJ2-5; D is perhaps TRBD1 or TRBD2 (5 bases each). The length of the CDR3 is 16 residues. Trimming stripped 5 bases from V and 2 bases from J, with 18 bases between. Germline lookup yields CDR1 SGHNT and CDR2 YENEEA. The variable domain in full, completed from reference TRBV11-3 and TRBJ2-5, reads EAGVVQSPRYKIIEKKQPVAFWCNPISGHNTLYWYLQNLGQGPELLIRYENEEAVDDSQLPKDRFSAERLKGVDSTLKIQPAELGDSAVYLCASSHWDGALQETQYFGPGTRLLVL.

The chain's CDR3 is CASSPDTVGSGYTF. As DNA, the CDR3 is TGTGCCAGCAGCCCAGACACAGTTGGGAGTGGCTACACCTTC. The chain links TRBV7-9 to TRBJ1-2, with D unresolved. The CDR3 is 14 residues long. V lost 5 bases and J 7 bases, leaving 17 bases between the germline ends. Germline CDR1 and CDR2: SEHNR and FQNEAQ (reference sequence).

V gene TRBV6-2 or TRBV6-3 combines with J gene TRBJ2-3; D is unresolved. V lost 2 bases to trimming and J lost 6 bases, with 9 bases between them. Germline V gene sequence: CDR1 MNHEY, CDR2 SVGEGT. The CDR3 has 13 residues. CDR3 bases: TGTGCCAGCAGTTACCGCAGGCGGGATACGCAGTATTTT. Translated, it gives CASSYRRRDTQYF.

The J gene is TRBJ1-4, the V gene TRBV18, with 8 bases identical to TRBD1. This CDR3 has 16 residues. V trimming: 4 bases; J trimming: 1 base; junction bases outside the gene matches: 5. Germline CDR1 reads KGHSH; CDR2 reads LQKENI. CDR3 DNA: TGTGCCAGCTCACACTCGACAGGGGTAACTAATGAAAAACTGTTTTTT. This gives the protein CASSHSTGVTNEKLFF.